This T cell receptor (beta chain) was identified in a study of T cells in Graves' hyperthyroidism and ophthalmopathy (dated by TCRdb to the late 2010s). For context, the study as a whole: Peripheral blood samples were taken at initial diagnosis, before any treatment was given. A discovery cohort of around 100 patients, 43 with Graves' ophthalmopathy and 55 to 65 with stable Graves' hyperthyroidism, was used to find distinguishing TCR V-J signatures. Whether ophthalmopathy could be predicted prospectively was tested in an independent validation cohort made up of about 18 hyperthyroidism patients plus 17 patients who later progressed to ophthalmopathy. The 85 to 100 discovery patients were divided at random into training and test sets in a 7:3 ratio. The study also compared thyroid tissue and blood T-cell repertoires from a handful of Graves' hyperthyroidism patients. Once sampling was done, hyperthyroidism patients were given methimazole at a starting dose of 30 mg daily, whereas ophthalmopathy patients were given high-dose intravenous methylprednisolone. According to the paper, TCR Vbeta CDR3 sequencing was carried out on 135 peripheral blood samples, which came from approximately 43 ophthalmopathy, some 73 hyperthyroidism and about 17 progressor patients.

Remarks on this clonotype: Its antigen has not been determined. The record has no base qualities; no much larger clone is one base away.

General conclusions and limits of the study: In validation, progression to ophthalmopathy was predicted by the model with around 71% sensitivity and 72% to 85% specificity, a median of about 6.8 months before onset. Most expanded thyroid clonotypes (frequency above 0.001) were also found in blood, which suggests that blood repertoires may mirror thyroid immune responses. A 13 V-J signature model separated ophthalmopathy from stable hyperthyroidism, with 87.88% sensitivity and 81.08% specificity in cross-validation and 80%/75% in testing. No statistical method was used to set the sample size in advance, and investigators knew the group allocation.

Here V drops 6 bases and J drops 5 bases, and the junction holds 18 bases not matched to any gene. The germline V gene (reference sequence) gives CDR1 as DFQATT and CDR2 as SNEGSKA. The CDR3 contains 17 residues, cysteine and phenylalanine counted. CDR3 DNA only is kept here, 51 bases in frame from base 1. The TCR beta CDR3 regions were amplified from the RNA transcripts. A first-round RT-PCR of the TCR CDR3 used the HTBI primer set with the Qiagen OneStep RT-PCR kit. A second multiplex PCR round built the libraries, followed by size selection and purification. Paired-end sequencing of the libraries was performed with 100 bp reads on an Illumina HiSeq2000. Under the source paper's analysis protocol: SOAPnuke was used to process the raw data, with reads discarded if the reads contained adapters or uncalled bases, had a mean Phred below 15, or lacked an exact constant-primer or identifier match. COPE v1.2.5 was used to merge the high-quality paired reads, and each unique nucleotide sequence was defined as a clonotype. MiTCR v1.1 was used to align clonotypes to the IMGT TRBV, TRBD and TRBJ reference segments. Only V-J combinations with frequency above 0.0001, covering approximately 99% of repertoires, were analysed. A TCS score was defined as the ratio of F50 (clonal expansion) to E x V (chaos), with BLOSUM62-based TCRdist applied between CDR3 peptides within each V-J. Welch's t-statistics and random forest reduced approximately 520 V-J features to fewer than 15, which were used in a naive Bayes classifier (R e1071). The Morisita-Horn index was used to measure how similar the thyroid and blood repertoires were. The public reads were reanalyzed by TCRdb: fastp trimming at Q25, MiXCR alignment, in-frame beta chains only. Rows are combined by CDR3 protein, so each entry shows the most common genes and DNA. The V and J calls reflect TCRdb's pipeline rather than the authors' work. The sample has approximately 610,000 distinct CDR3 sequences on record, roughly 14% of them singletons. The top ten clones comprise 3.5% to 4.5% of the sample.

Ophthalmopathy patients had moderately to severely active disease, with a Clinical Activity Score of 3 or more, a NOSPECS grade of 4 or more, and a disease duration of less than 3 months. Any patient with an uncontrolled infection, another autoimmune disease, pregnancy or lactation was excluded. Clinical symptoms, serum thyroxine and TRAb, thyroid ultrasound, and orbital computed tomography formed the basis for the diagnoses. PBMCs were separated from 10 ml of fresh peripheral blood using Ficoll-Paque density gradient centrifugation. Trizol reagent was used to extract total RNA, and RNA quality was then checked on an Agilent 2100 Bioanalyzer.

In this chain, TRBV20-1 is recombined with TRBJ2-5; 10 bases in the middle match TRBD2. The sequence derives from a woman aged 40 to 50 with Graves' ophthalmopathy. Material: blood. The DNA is TGCAGTGCAAGACCTAGCGGGAGAATGAGAGGGTCGGAGACCCAGTACTTC. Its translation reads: CSARPSGRMRGSETQYF.